A selection of T cell receptor beta chains follows, all from one sample in a study of monozygotic twins with inflammatory bowel disease. TCRdb reprocessed the 5' RACE reads; each CDR3 protein has one entry and no DNA is given. The table lists approximately 400,000 distinct CDR3 sequences. Sequencing was carried out using blood. The receptors come from a human donor with ulcerative colitis or Crohn's disease, or a healthy co-twin of an affected twin (not recorded which). Each CDR3 is given with its conserved first and last residue. Each record gives: J gene, V gene, CDR3 protein.

TRBJ1-2 | TRBV30 | CAWSVGETGYGYTF
TRBJ2-3 | TRBV28 | CASSSGGGTDTQYF
TRBJ2-1 | TRBV4-3 | CASSQDWGSANNEQFF
TRBJ1-5 | TRBV20-1 | CSARDQGNQPQHF
TRBJ2-7 | TRBV28 | CASSLTSPEAKEQYF
TRBJ2-5 | TRBV20-1 | CSATPGPRKETQYF
TRBJ2-1 | TRBV7-7 | CASSFSRLNEQFF
TRBJ1-1 | TRBV7-2 | CASRLTSGYTEAFF
TRBJ2-5 | TRBV20-1 | CSAVQGARETQYF
TRBJ2-5 | TRBV5-8 | CASSRGLAGQSGTQYF
TRBJ2-7 | TRBV10-1 | CAKTGTGEESYEQYF
TRBJ2-3 | TRBV19 | CASTPRSEEGRQYF